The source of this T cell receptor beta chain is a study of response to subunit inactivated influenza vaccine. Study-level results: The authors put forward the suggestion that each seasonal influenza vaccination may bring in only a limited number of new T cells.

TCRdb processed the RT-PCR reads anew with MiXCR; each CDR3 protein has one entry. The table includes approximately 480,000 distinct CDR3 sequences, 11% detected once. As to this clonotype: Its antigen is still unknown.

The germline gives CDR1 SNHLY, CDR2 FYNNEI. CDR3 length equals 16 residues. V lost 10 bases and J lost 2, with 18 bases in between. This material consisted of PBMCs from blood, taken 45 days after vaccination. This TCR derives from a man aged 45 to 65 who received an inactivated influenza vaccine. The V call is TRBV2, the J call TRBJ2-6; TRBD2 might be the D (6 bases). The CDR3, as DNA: TGTGCCAACACCGGGGACTCCTCTCCTGGGGCCAACGTCCTGACTTTC. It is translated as CANTGDSSPGANVLTF.